This passage covers 28 T cell receptor beta chains from one sample sequenced in a study of cytomegalovirus exposure and HLA in healthy donors. In the PCR, 60 Vbeta and 13 Jbeta primers were used. Data came from immunoSEQ multiplex PCR; TCRdb stores just in-frame clones and leaves some out. Seen in this sample are approximately 180,000 clones; the ten most common clones hold 6.5%. The source material was PBMCs. All receptors come from a man between 25 and 39 years old in good health and CMV-seronegative.

The chain is built from TRBV19 and TRBJ2-3, with unresolved D. Germline V gene sequence: CDR1 LNHDA, CDR2 SQIVND (reference sequence). This CDR3 has 15 residues. V lost 2 bases and J lost 2, with 11 bases in between. The CDR3, as DNA: TGTGCCAGTAGTATATTTACTCTAAACACAGATACGCAGTATTTT. Residues: CASSIFTLNTDTQYF.

The V and J genes are TRBV28 and TRBJ2-1, with 12 bases identical to TRBD1. Germline lookup yields CDR1 MDHEN and CDR2 SYDVKM. Trimming at V came to 7 bases and at J to 5 bases, leaving 6 bases not matched to a gene. There are 15 residues in the CDR3. The CDR3 DNA reads as TGTGCCAGCATCTCGGGACAGGGGGCTAACAATGAGCAGTTCTTC. Translation: CASISGQGANNEQFF.

The V gene is TRBV4-1, the J gene TRBJ1-5; D unclear. The CDR3 length is 14 residues. Germline V gives CDR1 MGHRA, CDR2 YSYEKL. Trimming took off 1 base at V and 4 bases at J, with 8 bases between the two ends. The CDR3 loop is CASSQVAQNQPQHF. The DNA for the CDR3 is TGCGCCAGCAGCCAAGTGGCCCAAAATCAGCCCCAGCATTTT.

The V and J genes are TRBV7-6 and TRBJ2-2; D remains unclear. The germline gives CDR1 SGHVS, CDR2 FNYEAQ. The CDR3 is 13 amino acids. V lost 4 bases, J lost 7 bases, and 10 bases lay in between. The CDR3 reads CASSSPMIGELFF. CDR3 nucleotide sequence: TGTGCCAGCAGCTCACCTATGATCGGGGAGCTGTTTTTT.

V gene TRBV7-2 combines with J gene TRBJ1-4, with D uncertain. CDR3 length: 16 amino acids. The germline gives CDR1 SGHTA, CDR2 FQGNSA. V lost 4 bases to trimming and J lost 7 bases, with 19 bases between them. This CDR3 is CASSYDIPPAGEKLFF. CDR3 coding DNA: TGTGCCAGCAGCTACGATATTCCCCCAGCGGGTGAAAAACTGTTTTTT. Variable domain in full (rest from reference TRBV7-2 and TRBJ1-4): GAGVSQSPSNKVTEKGKDVELRCDPISGHTALYWYRQSLGQGLEFLIYFQGNSAPDKSGLPSDRFSAERTGGSVSTLTIQRTQQEDSAVYLCASSYDIPPAGEKLFFGSGTQLSVL.

This chain uses TRBV19 with TRBJ2-1; 8 nucleotides match TRBD2. From germline, CDR1 is LNHDA and CDR2 SQIVND (reference sequence). V lost 5 bases and J lost 4; bases outside the gene matches: 7. The CDR3 has 15 residues. CDR3 bases: TGTGCCAGTAGTTCGAGCGGGAGAAGGTACAATGAGCAGTTCTTC. It yields the protein CASSSSGRRYNEQFF.

The rearrangement links TRBV5-1 to TRBJ2-3; 11 bases map to TRBD2. CDR3 length: 18 amino acids. Unmatched junction bases numbered 6, after V lost 0 bases and J lost 0 bases. Germline V CDR1 and CDR2: SGHRS, YFSETQ. The CDR3 nucleotides read TGCGCCAGCAGCTTGGTTTCGACTAGCGGGACTAGCACAGATACGCAGTATTTT. Its protein product is CASSLVSTSGTSTDTQYF.

V gene TRBV19 combines with J gene TRBJ1-5, with TRBD1 as a possible D gene (6 bases). Germline V gene data show CDR1 as LNHDA and CDR2 as SQIVND (reference sequence). The V and J ends lost 9 bases and 5 bases respectively, with 20 bases between them. This CDR3 region has 15 residues. CDR3 amino acids: CASTSLTGRYQPQHF. The CDR3 region has the DNA TGTGCCAGCACCTCCCTGACAGGACGGTATCAGCCCCAGCATTTT.

The chain recombines TRBV15 with TRBJ2-7; TRBD1 agrees at 8 bases. This CDR3 spans 16 amino acids. V was pared by 0 bases and J by 6 bases, with 10 bases of the junction left unmatched. Looked up from germline, CDR1 is LNHNV and CDR2 is YYDKDF (reference sequence). Written as DNA, the CDR3 is TGTGCCACCAGCAGAGATTTGGCCAGGGGGCTGGTCGAGCAGTACTTC. It encodes CATSRDLARGLVEQYF.

Of note for this clone: One end of the junction does not line up with germline, which may come from a read error. This chain joins TRBV28 and TRBJ2-3; 9 nucleotides match TRBD2. Germline-derived CDR1 and CDR2 are MDHEN and SYDVKM. The CDR3 totals 15 residues. The CDR3 DNA sequence: TGTGCCAGTAGTTTAGCGGGAGCCCCCACAGATACGCAGTATTTT. Translating it yields CASSLAGAPTDTQYF. The full variable domain, its missing parts supplied by reference TRBV28 and TRBJ2-3, is DVKVTQSSRYLVKRTGEKVFLECVQDMDHENMFWYRQDPGLGLRLIYFSYDVKMKEKGDIPEGYSVSREKKERFSLILESASTNQTSMYLCASSLAGAPTDTQYFGPGTRLTVL.

The chain employs TRBV4-3 and TRBJ2-3; 7 nucleotides align to TRBD2. The V gene end was trimmed by 2 bases and the J gene end by 1 base; junction bases not matched to a gene: 6. The germline V gene has CDR1 LGHNA and CDR2 YSLEER. The CDR3 has 16 residues. The CDR3 spells CASSQWGGDGTDTQYF. The CDR3 DNA sequence: TGCGCCAGCAGCCAATGGGGGGGGGATGGCACAGATACGCAGTATTTT.

The chain links TRBV18 to TRBJ2-3; 13 bases are shared with TRBD2. Trimming cost V 3 bases and J 5 bases; bases outside gene matches: 2. There are 15 residues in the CDR3. Germline CDR1 reads KGHSH; CDR2 reads LQKENI. Here the CDR3 DNA reads TGTGCCAGCTCACCCGGGACTAGCGGGGTAGATACGCAGTATTTT. It specifies CASSPGTSGVDTQYF.

Written as DNA, the CDR3 is TGCGCCAGCAGGCATCGACAGGAGATATCTGCAACTAATGAAAAACTGTTTTTT. Translated: CASRHRQEISATNEKLFF. V usage is TRBV23-1 and J usage is TRBJ1-4; D is possibly TRBD1 (6 bases). TRBV23-1 is designated an ORF whose function remains uncertain. This CDR3 contains 18 residues. The germline V and J ends were trimmed by 6 bases and 0 bases, with 20 bases remaining between them.

As for this clone: At the DNA level, this CDR3 is encoded by other sequences in the same sample as well. This chain joins TRBV11-3 and TRBJ2-2; TRBD2 matches at 14 bases. Germline V CDR1 and CDR2: SGHNT, YENEEA. V shed 5 bases and J 3 bases; nucleotides not matched to a gene: 5. There are 17 residues in the CDR3. The CDR3 here is CASSPGLAGADTGELFF. Written as DNA, the CDR3 is TGTGCCAGCAGCCCGGGACTAGCGGGAGCGGACACCGGGGAGCTGTTTTTT.

The V call is TRBV5-1, the J call TRBJ1-1; 9 bases agree with TRBD1. This CDR3 has 14 residues. Trimming at V came to 4 bases and at J to 5 bases, leaving 6 bases not matched to a gene. Germline values: CDR1 SGHRS, CDR2 YFSETQ. The CDR3 region is CASSTGTGRTEAFF. CDR3 sequence (DNA): TGCGCCAGCAGCACGGGGACAGGGAGGACTGAAGCTTTCTTT.

The chain combines TRBV28 with TRBJ1-5; 7 bases agree with TRBD1. Losses at the gene ends were 4 bases for V and 3 bases for J; bases not matched to a gene: 12. The CDR3 is 17 residues long. Germline V gives CDR1 MDHEN, CDR2 SYDVKM. The CDR3 loop is CASSSYPGQPDNQPQHF. CDR3 in DNA: TGTGCCAGCAGTTCTTACCCGGGACAGCCTGACAATCAGCCCCAGCATTTT.

The genes are TRBV7-3 and TRBJ1-3; 8 bases are shared with TRBD1. The V segment lost 4 bases and the J segment 2 bases; nucleotides outside the gene matches: 4. Germline CDR1 and CDR2: SGHTA and FQGTGA. The CDR3 is made up of 15 amino acids. This CDR3 is CASSSTGGAGNTIYF. As DNA, the CDR3 is TGTGCCAGCAGCTCCACAGGGGGAGCTGGAAACACCATATATTTT.

The chain recombines TRBV28 with TRBJ1-5, with a possible D match to TRBD1 (6 bases). Trimming stripped 6 bases from V and 0 bases from J, with 15 bases between. The CDR3 covers 16 residues. In germline, CDR1 is MDHEN, CDR2 SYDVKM. The CDR3 loop is CASSPDRSHSNQPQHF. For the CDR3, the DNA is TGTGCCAGCAGCCCAGACAGGAGTCATAGCAATCAGCCCCAGCATTTT.

The CDR3 spells CASSLRTGNEKLFF. CDR3 DNA: TGTGCCAGCAGCTTAAGGACAGGGAATGAAAAACTGTTTTTT. The genes are TRBV7-7 and TRBJ1-4, with 8 positions matching TRBD1. Germline V lookup: CDR1 SSHAT, CDR2 FNYEAQ (reference sequence). The CDR3 has 14 amino acids. J was trimmed by 5 bases and V by 2 bases; bases with no gene match: 1.

In DNA, the CDR3 is TGTGCCAGCAGCTTAAGGGACACCATCTCCTACGAGCAGTACTTC. Translated: CASSLRDTISYEQYF. V usage is TRBV7-9 and J usage is TRBJ2-7, with D perhaps TRBD1 (6 bases). The germline CDR1 and CDR2 sequences are SEHNR and FQNEAQ (reference sequence). Trimming cost V 2 bases and J 0 bases, with 11 bases left between them. The CDR3 extends over 15 amino acids.

V is TRBV5-1 and J is TRBJ1-6, with D possibly being TRBD1 (5 bases). CDR3 length: 14 amino acids. V was pared by 0 bases and J by 6 bases, with 7 bases between. CDR1 is SGHRS, CDR2 YFSETQ, per germline. The DNA for the CDR3 is TGCGCCAGCAGCTTGGGCGGGGCTAATTCACCCCTCCACTTT. Translation gives CASSLGGANSPLHF. Variable domain in full (rest from reference TRBV5-1 and TRBJ1-6): KAGVTQTPRYLIKTRGQQVTLSCSPISGHRSVSWYQQTPGQGLQFLFEYFSETQRNKGNFPGRFSGRQFSNSRSEMNVSTLELGDSALYLCASSLGGANSPLHFGNGTRLTVT.

This sequence joins TRBV21-1 and TRBJ2-1; TRBD2 is the table's D call, not checked against the DNA. TRBV21-1 is a documented pseudogene. This CDR3 is 13 amino acids long. The CDR3 bases are TGTGCCAGCACCGAGCGGGGGATGGATGAGCAGTTCTTC. Translated, it gives CASTERGMDEQFF.

The CDR3 DNA reads TGTGCCTGGAGTGTACAAAACAATGAGCAGTTCTTC. It yields the protein CAWSVQNNEQFF. V gene TRBV30 combines with J gene TRBJ2-1; D uncertain. CDR3 length: 12 residues. V lost 0 bases to trimming and J lost 5 bases, with 5 bases between them. Per the germline V gene, CDR1 is GTSNPN and CDR2 is SVGIG (reference sequence).

The chain recombines TRBV5-5 with TRBJ2-5, with TRBD2 identical over 7 bases. Trimming at V came to 3 bases and at J to 4 bases, leaving 9 bases not matched to a gene. This CDR3 region has 15 residues. Looked up from germline, CDR1 is SGHKS and CDR2 is YYEKEE (reference sequence). CDR3 residues: CASSSGGAGVETQYF. CDR3 in DNA: TGTGCCAGCAGCTCCGGTGGCGCGGGAGTAGAGACCCAGTACTTC.

The CDR3 spells CASSEPLGTQYF. The CDR3 DNA follows: TGCGCCAGCAGTGAGCCCCTAGGTACGCAGTATTTT. The V call is TRBV10-1, the J call TRBJ2-3; D is uncertain. The CDR3 sequence is 12 residues long. Trimming took off 2 bases at V and 8 bases at J, with 8 bases between the two ends. Per germline, CDR1 WNHNN and CDR2 SYGVQD (reference sequence).

This rearrangement joins TRBV19 to TRBJ1-1, with a weak D call TRBD1 (6 bases). CDR1 and CDR2 from the germline V gene are LNHDA and SQIVND (reference sequence). Trimming shortened V by 6 bases and J by 11 bases, and 16 bases separated the two germline ends. This CDR3 contains 12 residues. The CDR3 coding sequence is TGTGCCAGTAGGGAGGGGGGGGAGTCTGCTTTCTTT. Translated, it gives CASREGGESAFF. The full variable domain, rest sourced from reference TRBV19 and TRBJ1-1, is DGGITQSPKYLFRKEGQNVTLSCEQNLNHDAMYWYRQDPGQGLRLIYYSQIVNDFQKGDIAEGYSVSREKKESFPLTVTSAQKNPTAFYLCASREGGESAFFGQGTRLTVV.

The V gene is TRBV9, the J gene TRBJ2-3, with TRBD1 identical over 8 bases. Germline V gene sequence: CDR1 SGDLS, CDR2 YYNGEE. This CDR3 region has 14 residues. With V trimmed by 0 bases and J by 7 bases, 4 bases remained unmatched. Written as DNA, the CDR3 is TGTGCCAGCAGCGTAGGGACAGGGATGAATACGCAGTATTTT. Its protein product is CASSVGTGMNTQYF.

The rearrangement uses TRBV28 and TRBJ2-1; tentatively, D is TRBD2 (6 bases). Trimming removed 7 bases from V and 9 bases from J, with 19 bases in between. Germline V CDR1 and CDR2: MDHEN, SYDVKM. CDR3 length equals 14 residues. CDR3 region: CASITGSRAGEQFF. In nucleotides, the CDR3 is TGTGCCAGCATTACCGGGTCTCGAGCGGGTGAGCAGTTCTTC.